Reported below is one T cell receptor (beta chain). Its matching antigen is unknown. Each CDR3 protein is one row after TCRdb ran MiXCR on the RT-PCR reads. This table has about 780,000 distinct CDR3 sequences, around 18% appearing once. This record comes from a study of response to subunit inactivated influenza vaccine. This CDR3 comprises 16 residues. J gave up 3 bases and V 5 bases, and 12 bases lay outside the gene matches. Study-wide results and limits: Authors proposed each seasonal influenza vaccination draws in few new T cells.

The material sequenced was PBMCs from blood, taken less than 6 days after vaccination. The source is a man aged 45-65 years who received an inactivated influenza vaccine. The chain links TRBV12-3 or TRBV12-4 to TRBJ2-7; 8 bases agree with TRBD2. The CDR3, as DNA: TGTGCCAGCAGTCCGGGGGGGCTAGCAAACCTCTACGAGCAGTACTTC. This sequence encodes CASSPGGLANLYEQYF.